Detailed here is one TCR beta chain. Its cognate antigen is unknown. V was clipped by 7 bases and J by 1 base; unmatched bases: 17. Germline CDR1 reads LNHDA; CDR2 reads SQIVND (reference sequence). This CDR3 has 19 amino acids. This sample is drawn from a study of beta chain features in type 1 diabetes. Study background: No patient-donor differences in age, gender, total cells or subset yield.

Study outcomes and limitations: When Type 1 diabetes patients were examined, their TCRB CDR3s proved moderately but significantly shorter in all four CD4+ subsets.

Expressed TCRB transcripts were sequenced after all isolated RNA was converted to cDNA. Here immunoSEQ multiplex PCR was the method, and the copy in TCRdb shows in-frame clones only, minus some. The sample yields 350,000 to 450,000 clones, over 11% seen once. Sequencing was performed on naive CD4+ T cells from blood. V gene TRBV19 combines with J gene TRBJ2-3; 10 bases align to TRBD2. This TCR came from a man younger than 40 in good health. CDR3 region: CASTSRGLAGDIGTDTQYF. The CDR3 DNA reads as TGTGCCAGTACCTCCCGTGGGCTAGCGGGAGACATCGGCACAGATACGCAGTATTTT.